This TCR beta chain was identified in a study of shared T cell receptors in the human thymus (dated by TCRdb to 2020 to 2022). For the wider study: The study investigated the way shared, self-reactive T-cell receptor alpha chains are produced in the human thymus.

According to the germline V gene, CDR1 reads SGDLS and CDR2 reads YYNGEE. V is reduced by 2 bases and J by 2 bases, leaving a spacing of 12 bases between them. The CDR3 goes from the cysteine to the phenylalanine over 15 residues. Only CDR3 DNA is held: 45 bases, read in frame from base 1. Notes on this clone: The specificity of this receptor is unknown. The record has no base qualities; no much larger clone is one base away.

Library creation used the immunoSEQ multiplex PCR assay. TCRdb provides this immuneACCESS table in a form limited to in-frame rearrangements. Some clones are lacking; in checked studies, under half of them reflect an unresolved V gene, and why the rest are absent is not known. For this sample the table gives some 720,000 clones, of which roughly 90% were detected only once. Of the sample, around 0.0099% falls within the top ten clones. This same sample was also part of a study on human thymus T cells. The second study's authors report: The donors were immunologically healthy infants in Finland who had open corrective cardiac surgery for congenital heart defects. Thymus tissue was collected as surgical resects that were removed during corrective cardiac surgery. V and J gene segment usage appeared biased in both thymic and peripheral blood repertoires. The related research found that thymic TCR repertoires overlapped highly between unrelated individuals. The study used roughly 8 infant thymus samples plus four related peripheral blood samples to characterize TCR alpha and beta repertoires. The infant donors were roughly 7 to 244 days old, and the cohort included five or six males and two females. After being mechanically released from the tissue, thymocytes were kept at -70 degrees C in pellets of roughly 9.5-31 million cells. Genomic DNA was extracted from frozen cell pellets with a QIAsymphony instrument. Using the immunoSEQ multiplex PCR assay, the TCRB and TCRAD loci were amplified from a standardized quantity of quality-controlled genomic DNA. The V(D)J region was spanned by amplicons of a length sufficient to cover the CDR3 and to identify V and J genes. Through the commercial immunoSEQ service, the amplicons were sequenced on an Illumina platform. Corrections for primer bias and sequencing errors followed previously described methods, while TCRAD and TCRB definitions were based on the IMGT database. immunoSEQ Analyzer 3.0 and VDJTools were used for repertoire analysis, which covered basic statistics, V/J segment usage, diversity estimates, rarefaction and pairwise overlap. Diversity was estimated with Chao1, ChaoE, Efron-Thisted, Shannon and inverse Simpson indices, and also on datasets down-sampled to the smallest sample. Repertoire overlap was assessed by strict matching of CDR3 nucleotide sequence, V gene and J gene, and clustering was done by Jaccard-based multidimensional scaling. On average, roughly 740,000 unique TCRB clonotypes were obtained from thymus samples, compared with about 84,000 from blood samples.

The clonotype originates from a boy less than two years old with a congenital heart defect. Donor details come from another sample of the same person, matched by shared clones. Rearrangement joined TRBV9 to TRBJ2-3; tentative D gene TRBD2, with 6 bases matching. Sequenced input: thymocytes. The encoded CDR3 is CASSVQDYPTDTQYF. At the DNA level, the sequence is TGTGCCAGCAGCGTCCAGGACTACCCCACAGATACGCAGTATTTT.